The 29 T cell receptor beta chains below come from one sample, sequenced in a study of T cell changes during pregnancy in multiple sclerosis. Only in-frame clones appear in the TCRdb table, and some are missing; sequencing was by immunoSEQ multiplex PCR. The table includes about 62,000 clones, about 90% detected once. The sequencing used peripheral blood, collected in the second trimester of pregnancy. These receptors originate from a female donor in good health, enrolled as a control in a pregnancy study.

The rearrangement joins TRBV7-8 to TRBJ2-7, with D possibly matching TRBD2 (7 bases). There are 13 residues in the CDR3. V was clipped by 5 bases and J by 9 bases, with 17 bases between them. Germline-derived CDR1 and CDR2 are SGHVS and FQNEAQ. Here the CDR3 DNA reads TGTGCCAGCAGCCCCATCAGGGGAGGGCGGCAGTACTTC. Translation gives CASSPIRGGRQYF.

This sequence joins TRBV5-1 and TRBJ2-7, with 8 bases lining up with TRBD2. CDR1 SGHRS and CDR2 YFSETQ come from the germline V gene. After removal of 0 bases from V and 2 bases from J, the junction contained 1 base not matched to a gene. The CDR3 totals 14 residues. This CDR3 is CASSLERGTYEQYF. The CDR3 nucleotides read TGCGCCAGCAGCTTGGAGCGGGGGACCTACGAGCAGTACTTC.

The chain uses TRBV4-3 and TRBJ2-6; D is perhaps TRBD2 (5 bases). CDR1 and CDR2 from the germline V gene are LGHNA and YSLEER. This CDR3 comprises 15 residues. Trimming removed 1 base from V and 3 bases from J, with 7 bases in between. CDR3 sequence: CASSQGRSGANVLTF. CDR3 nucleotides: TGCGCCAGCAGCCAAGGGAGGAGTGGGGCCAACGTCCTGACTTTC.

This clone appeared a single time. V is TRBV15 and J is TRBJ2-3; TRBD2 matches 10 bases. The V segment lost 5 bases and the J segment 3 bases; nucleotides outside the gene matches: 8. The CDR3 has 16 residues. The germline V gene encodes CDR1 LNHNV and CDR2 YYDKDF (reference sequence). The DNA of the CDR3 is TGTGCCACCAGCCGGAGAACTAGCGGGGAAACAGATACGCAGTATTTT. Amino acid sequence: CATSRRTSGETDTQYF. Together with reference TRBV15 and TRBJ2-3, the CDR3 gives the full variable domain: DAMVIQNPRYQVTQFGKPVTLSCSQTLNHNVMYWYQQKSSQAPKLLFHYYDKDFNNEADTPDNFQSRRPNTSFCFLDIRSPGLGDTAMYLCATSRRTSGETDTQYFGPGTRLTVL.

This clone turned up a few times. The chain joins TRBV5-7 to TRBJ2-7; 8 bases line up with TRBD1. TRBV5-7 has ORF status, its function being uncertain. Trimming cost V 5 bases and J 5 bases; bases outside gene matches: 12. The CDR3 spans 15 residues. DNA of the CDR3: TGTGCCAGCAGTCCCAGGGGACAGGTCGGCCACGAGCAGTACTTC. Protein sequence: CASSPRGQVGHEQYF.

The J gene is TRBJ1-3, the V gene TRBV13; possible D gene TRBD1, 6 bases. Germline assignment: CDR1 PRHDT and CDR2 FYEKMQ (reference sequence). With 0 bases removed from V and 0 bases from J, the gap between germline ends came to 12 bases. The CDR3 spans 17 residues. In nucleotides, the CDR3 is TGTGCCAGCAGCTTAGGCCCAACAGGGTCCTCTGGAAACACCATATATTTT. As protein: CASSLGPTGSSGNTIYF.

The J gene is TRBJ2-5, the V gene TRBV19, with 10 nucleotides matching TRBD2. The CDR3 has 13 amino acids. Per the germline V gene, CDR1 is LNHDA and CDR2 is SQIVND (reference sequence). The J segment lost 5 bases and the V segment lost 5 bases, leaving 2 bases of the junction unmatched. The CDR3 DNA follows: TGTGCCAGTAGTCTAGCGGGAGACGAGACCCAGTACTTC. Protein sequence: CASSLAGDETQYF. The variable domain in full, with the rest retrieved from reference TRBV19 and TRBJ2-5, is DGGITQSPKYLFRKEGQNVTLSCEQNLNHDAMYWYRQDPGQGLRLIYYSQIVNDFQKGDIAEGYSVSREKKESFPLTVTSAQKNPTAFYLCASSLAGDETQYFGPGTRLLVL.

The V and J genes are TRBV27 and TRBJ2-1, with 10 bases lining up with TRBD2. CDR1 MNHEY and CDR2 SMNVEV come from the germline V gene (reference sequence). J gave up 3 bases and V 3 bases, and 2 bases lay outside the gene matches. This CDR3 spans 15 amino acids. In DNA form, the CDR3 reads TGTGCCAGCAGTTTGCAGCGGGGGGGCTACAATGAGCAGTTCTTC. Amino acid sequence: CASSLQRGGYNEQFF.

The chain recombines TRBV5-1 with TRBJ2-3, with D tentatively TRBD1 (5 bases). V lost 2 bases and J lost 4, with 17 bases in between. The germline V gene encodes CDR1 SGHRS and CDR2 YFSETQ. This CDR3 has 16 residues. In DNA, the CDR3 is TGCGCCAGCAGCTTCCAGGGTAACGACGTCGCAGATACGCAGTATTTT. It yields the protein CASSFQGNDVADTQYF.

The chain uses TRBV6-6 and TRBJ1-3; the D gene is possibly TRBD1 (5 bases). This CDR3 has 16 amino acids. Trimming took 4 bases from V and 3 from J, leaving 16 bases between them. Germline V gene lookup returns CDR1 MNHNY and CDR2 SVGAGI (reference sequence). CDR3 region: CASSSFGGAGGNTIYF. CDR3 DNA sequence: TGTGCCAGCAGTTCGTTCGGAGGGGCTGGTGGAAACACCATATATTTT.

The V and J genes are TRBV7-9 and TRBJ2-2; 10 bases match TRBD2. The CDR3 covers 16 residues. The germline CDR1 and CDR2 sequences are SEHNR and FQNEAQ (reference sequence). The V and J ends lost 5 bases and 7 bases, in that order; junction bases with no gene match: 10. This chain's CDR3 is CASSRASGGASGELFF. The CDR3 DNA follows: TGTGCCAGCAGCCGCGCCAGCGGGGGGGCAAGCGGGGAGCTGTTTTTT.

The rearrangement links TRBV10-3 to TRBJ2-7; 12 bases are a match to TRBD2. Germline V lookup: CDR1 ENHRY, CDR2 SYGVKD. The CDR3 is made up of 15 amino acids. The junction had 4 bases not matched to a gene; V was cut back by 4 bases and J by 3 bases. The CDR3 here is CAISARTSGDYEQYF. CDR3 nucleotide sequence: TGTGCCATCAGTGCAAGGACTAGCGGGGACTACGAGCAGTACTTC.

The chain links TRBV11-2 to TRBJ2-7, with 7 nucleotides matching TRBD1. The germline gives CDR1 SGHAT, CDR2 FQNNGV. The CDR3 spans 14 residues. V shed 5 bases and J 5 bases; nucleotides not matched to a gene: 9. CDR3 nucleotide sequence: TGTGCCAGCAGCCCGACAGGGCTCGTCCACGAGCAGTACTTC. This gives the protein CASSPTGLVHEQYF.

The V and J genes are TRBV5-1 and TRBJ2-1, with 9 bases that match TRBD2. The CDR3 is made up of 15 amino acids. Germline V gives CDR1 SGHRS, CDR2 YFSETQ. V was clipped by 4 bases and J by 3 bases; unmatched bases: 5. The CDR3 bases are TGCGCCAGCAGCGTGACTAGCGGAAGCTACAATGAGCAGTTCTTC. Amino acid sequence: CASSVTSGSYNEQFF. Variable domain in full (rest from reference TRBV5-1 and TRBJ2-1): KAGVTQTPRYLIKTRGQQVTLSCSPISGHRSVSWYQQTPGQGLQFLFEYFSETQRNKGNFPGRFSGRQFSNSRSEMNVSTLELGDSALYLCASSVTSGSYNEQFFGPGTRLTVL.

The chain links TRBV28 to TRBJ2-3; 7 nucleotides align to TRBD2. Germline lookup yields CDR1 MDHEN and CDR2 SYDVKM. Trimming cost V 8 bases and J 0 bases; bases outside gene matches: 2. The CDR3 consists of 13 residues. The CDR3 DNA reads as TGTGCCAGCCGTAGCGGGAGCACAGATACGCAGTATTTT. This sequence encodes CASRSGSTDTQYF.

This rearrangement joins TRBV6-5 to TRBJ1-2; D unresolved. The CDR3 consists of 14 residues. Deletions cut 2 bases from V and 1 base from J, with 8 bases between. The V gene's germline CDR1 is MNHEY and CDR2 SVGAGI. DNA of the CDR3: TGTGCCAGCAGTTACACGGGGAGTAACTATGGCTACACCTTC. Amino acid sequence: CASSYTGSNYGYTF.

The chain combines TRBV19 with TRBJ2-1; tentatively, D is TRBD1 (5 bases). From germline, CDR1 is LNHDA and CDR2 SQIVND (reference sequence). V lost 4 bases and J lost 4, with 14 bases in between. The CDR3 is made up of 15 amino acids. For the CDR3, the DNA is TGTGCCAGTAGTAACCTCCTGACAGATTACAATGAGCAGTTCTTC. Amino acid sequence: CASSNLLTDYNEQFF.

The chain recombines TRBV19 with TRBJ1-1; D not certain. The germline V gene encodes CDR1 LNHDA and CDR2 SQIVND (reference sequence). V lost 5 bases and J 3 bases, leaving 16 bases between the germline ends. This CDR3 comprises 15 residues. This CDR3 reads CASSGTGEMDTEAFF. For the CDR3, the DNA is TGTGCCAGTAGTGGTACTGGGGAGATGGACACTGAAGCTTTCTTT.

The chain has TRBV7-3 and TRBJ2-2; D is perhaps TRBD2 (5 bases). This CDR3 is built from 13 residues. Trimming left V 5 bases short and J 6 bases short, with 10 bases between. CDR1 SGHTA and CDR2 FQGTGA come from the germline V gene. The CDR3 is CASSLVGAGELFF. DNA of the CDR3: TGTGCCAGCAGCCTTGTCGGGGCCGGGGAGCTGTTTTTT.

The chain is built from TRBV30 and TRBJ2-1; possible D gene TRBD2, 6 bases. The germline gives CDR1 GTSNPN, CDR2 SVGIG (reference sequence). V was clipped by 1 base and J by 10 bases, with 8 bases between them. CDR3 length: 11 residues. DNA of the CDR3: TGTGCCTGGAGTGCGAGCGGGGAGCAGTTCTTC. This codes for CAWSASGEQFF.

This rearrangement joins TRBV29-1 to TRBJ1-3; D is perhaps TRBD1 (6 bases). This CDR3 contains 14 residues. Per germline, CDR1 SQVTM and CDR2 ANQGSEA. Trimming removed 6 bases at V and 0 bases at J, with 12 bases between. CDR3 DNA sequence: TGCAGCGTCACCGGGACAAACTCTGGAAACACCATATATTTT. It codes for CSVTGTNSGNTIYF.

The genes are TRBV6-6 and TRBJ1-1, with a possible D match to TRBD1 (6 bases). CDR3 length: 11 amino acids. Germline CDR1 is MNHNY and CDR2 is SVGAGI (reference sequence). The V gene lost 4 bases and the J gene lost 11 bases, with 11 bases spanning the gap. This CDR3 is CASSWNREAFF. The CDR3 nucleotides read TGTGCCAGCAGTTGGAACAGGGAGGCTTTCTTT.

This rearrangement joins TRBV7-9 to TRBJ2-1; TRBD2 matches 11 bases. CDR3 length equals 16 residues. CDR1 and CDR2 (germline): SEHNR, FQNEAQ (reference sequence). V lost 5 bases and J lost 4; bases outside the gene matches: 7. CDR3 in amino acids: CASSLPGLADYNEQFF. The CDR3 DNA is TGTGCCAGCAGCCTACCGGGACTAGCGGATTACAATGAGCAGTTCTTC.

Of note for this clone: One junction end does not reproduce the germline sequence, and a read error may be involved. This rearrangement joins TRBV7-7 to TRBJ2-5, with 9 bases identical to TRBD2. This CDR3 region has 16 residues. From germline, CDR1 is SSHAT and CDR2 FNYEAQ (reference sequence). The CDR3 is CASSFQARGGAETQYF. CDR3 nucleotide sequence: TGTGCTAGCAGCTTTCAGGCGCGGGGGGGTGCAGAGACCCAGTACTTC.

The genes are TRBV28 and TRBJ2-1; TRBD2 agrees at 9 bases. The V and J ends lost 3 bases and 8 bases, in that order; junction bases with no gene match: 14. CDR1 and CDR2 (germline): MDHEN, SYDVKM. The length of the CDR3 is 17 residues. The CDR3 sequence: CASSLREGREGLDEQFF. CDR3 nucleotide sequence: TGTGCCAGCAGTTTGCGGGAAGGGCGGGAGGGGCTCGATGAGCAGTTCTTC. Full variable domain (remainder filled in from reference TRBV28 and TRBJ2-1): DVKVTQSSRYLVKRTGEKVFLECVQDMDHENMFWYRQDPGLGLRLIYFSYDVKMKEKGDIPEGYSVSREKKERFSLILESASTNQTSMYLCASSLREGREGLDEQFFGPGTRLTVL.

The J gene is TRBJ2-3, the V gene TRBV27, with D uncertain. CDR1 and CDR2 (germline): MNHEY, SMNVEV (reference sequence). The CDR3 totals 13 residues. V was shortened by 3 bases and J by 2 bases, with 6 bases between the two germline ends. The CDR3: CASSFLSTDTQYF. In DNA form, the CDR3 reads TGTGCCAGCAGTTTTCTTTCCACAGATACGCAGTATTTT.

The chain employs TRBV14 and TRBJ2-1; the D is unclear. V lost 2 bases and J 9 bases, leaving 5 bases between the germline ends. CDR1 and CDR2 from the germline V gene are SGHDN and FVKESK. The CDR3 loop spans 11 amino acids. CDR3 sequence (DNA): TGTGCCAGCAGCCAATCACTTGAGCAGTTCTTC. Translation: CASSQSLEQFF.

V and J are TRBV27 and TRBJ2-5; possibly TRBD2 for D (5 bases). This CDR3 has 13 residues. V was pared by 8 bases and J by 5 bases, with 15 bases between. CDR1 MNHEY and CDR2 SMNVEV come from the germline V gene (reference sequence). The CDR3 region is CASSNSRRETQYF. CDR3 bases: TGTGCCAGCTCTAACTCTAGGAGGGAGACCCAGTACTTC.

The CDR3 region has the DNA TGTGCCAGCAGGAAAACTAGAAGTTCAAGTGGGGCCAACGTCCTGACTTTC. This encodes CASRKTRSSSGANVLTF. The chain joins TRBV27 to TRBJ2-6, with D possibly TRBD2 on 5 matching bases. Germline V gene sequence: CDR1 MNHEY, CDR2 SMNVEV (reference sequence). CDR3 length: 17 amino acids. V lost 6 bases and J 3 bases, leaving 18 bases between the germline ends.